A single sample is the source of the 20 T cell receptor beta chains below, sequenced in a study of a mutant IDH1 vaccine in newly diagnosed glioma. Method: immunoSEQ multiplex PCR; TCRdb's copy keeps in-frame clones and lacks some. In the table there are some 60,000 clones, 75% to 90% of which are singletons. As for time point: week 47, end of study. Mutant IDH1 20-mer peptide, at 300 ug, made up each vaccine dose, with topical imiquimod. Their recognized antigens are unknown. This specimen consisted of PBMCs, obtained from a glioma patient whose treatment included an IDH1 peptide vaccine. The receptors originated from a woman aged 45-65 years with glioma.

This chain connects TRBV20-1 to TRBJ2-1, with 7 positions matching TRBD2. J was trimmed by 15 bases and V by 6 bases; bases with no gene match: 11. Germline V lookup: CDR1 DFQATT, CDR2 SNEGSKA (reference sequence). The CDR3 loop spans 11 amino acids. As DNA, the CDR3 is TGCAGTGCGAAAGAGCGGGGCATCTGGTTCTTC. This sequence encodes CSAKERGIWFF.

The chain is built from TRBV27 and TRBJ1-2, with D perhaps TRBD1 (5 bases). V was cut by 8 bases and J by 1 base, with 20 bases left in between. The CDR3 length is 16 residues. Germline V gives CDR1 MNHEY, CDR2 SMNVEV (reference sequence). Written as DNA, the CDR3 is TGTGCCAGCCTACCGGGGCCAGACGTTTTTAACTATGGCTACACCTTC. Its protein product is CASLPGPDVFNYGYTF.

The J gene is TRBJ2-6, the V gene TRBV10-3; D ambiguous. Germline V gene data show CDR1 as ENHRY and CDR2 as SYGVKD. V was clipped by 4 bases and J by 1 base, with 8 bases between them. This CDR3 is 15 amino acids long. The CDR3 region is CAISASSSGANVLTF. The CDR3 DNA is TGTGCCATCAGTGCATCTAGTTCTGGGGCCAACGTCCTGACTTTC.

V and J are TRBV27 and TRBJ2-7; D assignment may be TRBD1 or TRBD2 (6 bases each). Trimming stripped 2 bases from V and 5 bases from J, with 10 bases between. Germline lookup yields CDR1 MNHEY and CDR2 SMNVEV (reference sequence). This CDR3 contains 13 residues. CDR3 sequence: CASSLRRGHEQYF. The CDR3 DNA reads TGTGCCAGCAGTTTACGCCGGGGGCACGAGCAGTACTTC.

The chain has TRBV5-6 and TRBJ2-3, with D possibly being TRBD1 (6 bases). The CDR3 runs to 12 residues. Trimming cost V 0 bases and J 11 bases, with 10 bases left between them. CDR1 and CDR2 from the germline V gene are SGHDT and YYEEEE. The CDR3 coding sequence is TGTGCCAGCAGCTTGGGGGGGCCGGAGCAGTATTTT. This translates into CASSLGGPEQYF. Complete variable domain (other parts from reference TRBV5-6 and TRBJ2-3): DAGVTQSPTHLIKTRGQQVTLRCSPKSGHDTVSWYQQALGQGPQFIFQYYEEEERQRGNFPDRFSGHQFPNYSSELNVNALLLGDSALYLCASSLGGPEQYFGPGTRLTVL.

This clone is categorized as medium-sized. The chain uses TRBV19 and TRBJ2-2; tentatively, D is TRBD1 (5 bases). This CDR3 spans 17 amino acids. Looked up from germline, CDR1 is LNHDA and CDR2 is SQIVND (reference sequence). Trimming left V 7 bases short and J 4 bases short, with 22 bases between. CDR3 bases: TGTGCCAGTACCTCGTATGTAACAGGTCCACCCACCGGGGAGCTGTTTTTT. Amino acid sequence: CASTSYVTGPPTGELFF.

A word on this clone: At one end the junction does not follow the germline gene, possibly because of a read error. The V and J genes are TRBV15 and TRBJ1-2; no firm D call. Germline lookup yields CDR1 LNHNV and CDR2 YYDKDF (reference sequence). This CDR3 is built from 12 residues. The CDR3, as DNA: TGTGCCACCAGCAGAGATCGGTATGACTACACCTTC. Encoded protein: CATSRDRYDYTF.

CDR3 in amino acids: CASSQDPGARGKLFF. The CDR3 DNA is TGCGCCAGCAGCCAAGATCCGGGTGCTCGGGGAAAACTGTTTTTT. J is TRBJ1-4 and V is TRBV4-1; no firm D call. Trimming left V 0 bases short and J 10 bases short, with 15 bases between. The CDR3 consists of 15 residues. The V gene's germline CDR1 is MGHRA and CDR2 YSYEKL.

The V call is TRBV2, the J call TRBJ2-5, with D perhaps given as TRBD1 or TRBD2 (5 bases each). V dropped 2 bases and J dropped 7 bases, with 14 bases sitting between them. The CDR3 is 14 amino acids. Looked up from germline, CDR1 is SNHLY and CDR2 is FYNNEI. The CDR3 coding sequence is TGTGCCAGCAGTGAATCCTCGAAGAGGGGGACCCAGTACTTC. Protein: CASSESSKRGTQYF.

The V gene is TRBV7-8, the J gene TRBJ2-1, with 9 bases that match TRBD2. Per germline, CDR1 SGHVS and CDR2 FQNEAQ. CDR3 size: 14 residues. V lost 1 base and J lost 5; bases outside the gene matches: 0. The CDR3 nucleotides read TGTGCCAGCAGCTTAGGGACTAGCGACAATGAGCAGTTCTTC. Translation gives CASSLGTSDNEQFF. The variable domain in full, completed from reference TRBV7-8 and TRBJ2-1, reads GAGVSQSPRYKVAKRGQDVALRCDPISGHVSLFWYQQALGQGPEFLTYFQNEAQLDKSGLPSDRFFAERPEGSVSTLKIQRTQQEDSAVYLCASSLGTSDNEQFFGPGTRLTVL.

The chain joins TRBV11-2 to TRBJ2-7; no clear D gene. This CDR3 comprises 13 residues. Trimming cost V 0 bases and J 4 bases, with 7 bases left between them. The germline V gene encodes CDR1 SGHAT and CDR2 FQNNGV. The CDR3 bases are TGTGCCAGCAGCTTAGATCGGAGATACGAGCAGTACTTC. Residues: CASSLDRRYEQYF. The full variable domain, completed using reference TRBV11-2 and TRBJ2-7, is EAGVAQSPRYKIIEKRQSVAFWCNPISGHATLYWYQQILGQGPKLLIQFQNNGVVDDSQLPKDRFSAERLKGVDSTLKIQPAKLEDSAVYLCASSLDRRYEQYFGPGTRLTVT.

The J gene is TRBJ1-1, the V gene TRBV6-4; D is perhaps TRBD1 (5 bases). This CDR3 is 15 amino acids long. V was trimmed by 6 bases and J by 1 base, leaving 15 bases between them. Looked up from germline, CDR1 is MRHNA and CDR2 is SNTAGT. The CDR3 DNA sequence: TGTGCCAGCAGGCCGGGACGGGCTTCGAACACTGAAGCTTTCTTT. It specifies CASRPGRASNTEAFF.

The V gene is TRBV11-2, the J gene TRBJ2-7, with TRBD1 as a possible D gene (6 bases). Germline-derived CDR1 and CDR2 are SGHAT and FQNNGV. V was clipped by 4 bases and J by 5 bases, with 6 bases between them. This CDR3 has 11 residues. CDR3 region: CASSSGDEQYF. In DNA, the CDR3 is TGTGCCAGCAGCTCAGGGGACGAGCAGTACTTC.

A few counts support this clone. The chain has TRBV5-1 and TRBJ1-2; D may be TRBD1 (5 bases). Trimming left V 4 bases short and J 3 bases short, with 13 bases between. This CDR3 region has 14 residues. Germline assignment: CDR1 SGHRS and CDR2 YFSETQ. CDR3 in DNA: TGCGCCAGCAGCCCGTTGACAGCCGACTATGGCTACACCTTC. It translates to CASSPLTADYGYTF.

The CDR3 loop is CASSLPGDRSYEQYF. In DNA form, the CDR3 reads TGTGCCAGCAGCTTACCAGGGGATAGGTCCTACGAGCAGTACTTC. The V gene is TRBV11-2, the J gene TRBJ2-7; a possible D gene is TRBD1 (6 bases). This CDR3 is built from 15 residues. CDR1 is SGHAT, CDR2 FQNNGV, per germline. V was clipped by 2 bases and J by 1 base, with 12 bases between them.

DNA for the CDR3: TGTGCCAGCAGCTTTAAGTTCGGGACAGGGTACGATGGCTACACCTTC. It specifies CASSFKFGTGYDGYTF. The chain recombines TRBV13 with TRBJ1-2, with 9 bases that match TRBD1. V gave up 3 bases and J gave up 6 bases; unmatched junction bases: 11. Germline CDR1 reads PRHDT; CDR2 reads FYEKMQ (reference sequence). CDR3 length: 16 residues.

This rearrangement joins TRBV7-9 to TRBJ2-7; D unclear. The CDR3 has 14 amino acids. V lost 3 bases and J lost 2, with 11 bases in between. Germline V gene sequence: CDR1 SEHNR, CDR2 FQNEAQ (reference sequence). The CDR3 DNA is TGTGCCAGCAGCTTCGCGGACGTAGCCTACGAGCAGTACTTC. Translation: CASSFADVAYEQYF. The full variable domain, its missing parts supplied by reference TRBV7-9 and TRBJ2-7, is DTGVSQNPRHKITKRGQNVTFRCDPISEHNRLYWYRQTLGQGPEFLTYFQNEAQLEKSRLLSDRFSAERPKGSFSTLEIQRTEQGDSAMYLCASSFADVAYEQYFGPGTRLTVT.

The chain has TRBV27 and TRBJ2-7; weak D call: TRBD2 (5 bases). V was cut by 4 bases and J by 5 bases, with 9 bases left in between. The CDR3 is made up of 12 amino acids. The V gene's germline CDR1 is MNHEY and CDR2 SMNVEV (reference sequence). In nucleotides, the CDR3 is TGTGCCAGCAGTTCCACGAGGGACGAGCAGTACTTC. Protein product: CASSSTRDEQYF.

This clone came up once. The chain uses TRBV19 and TRBJ1-4, with D hard to call. From germline, CDR1 is LNHDA and CDR2 SQIVND (reference sequence). The CDR3 totals 13 residues. Trimming left V 7 bases short and J 8 bases short, with 14 bases between. The CDR3 spells CASTDLPGEKLFF. The CDR3 DNA follows: TGTGCCAGTACGGACCTTCCGGGAGAAAAACTGTTTTTT.

This chain joins TRBV29-1 and TRBJ2-1; 15 positions agree with TRBD2. This CDR3 has 15 residues. The V segment lost 6 bases and the J segment 8 bases; nucleotides outside the gene matches: 8. Per germline, CDR1 SQVTM and CDR2 ANQGSEA. The CDR3 protein is CSVRRTSGGAYEQFF. The CDR3 nucleotides read TGCAGCGTCCGTCGGACTAGCGGGGGGGCATATGAGCAGTTCTTC.